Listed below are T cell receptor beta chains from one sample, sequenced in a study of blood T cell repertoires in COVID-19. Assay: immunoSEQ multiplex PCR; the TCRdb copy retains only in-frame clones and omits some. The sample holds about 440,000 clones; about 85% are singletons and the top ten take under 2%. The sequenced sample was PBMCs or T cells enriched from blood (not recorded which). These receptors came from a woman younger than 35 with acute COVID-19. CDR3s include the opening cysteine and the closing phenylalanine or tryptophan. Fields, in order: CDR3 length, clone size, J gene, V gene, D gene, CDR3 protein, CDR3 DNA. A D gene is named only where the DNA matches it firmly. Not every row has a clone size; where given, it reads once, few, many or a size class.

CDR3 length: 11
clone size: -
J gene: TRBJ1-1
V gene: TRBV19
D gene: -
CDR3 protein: CASGNKAGAFF
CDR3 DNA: TGTGCCAGTGGGAACAAAGCGGGGGCTTTCTTT

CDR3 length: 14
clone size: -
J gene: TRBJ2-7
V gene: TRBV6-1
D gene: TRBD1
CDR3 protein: CASSNRDRVYEQYF
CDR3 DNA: TGTGCCAGCAGTAACCGGGACAGGGTCTACGAGCAGTACTTC

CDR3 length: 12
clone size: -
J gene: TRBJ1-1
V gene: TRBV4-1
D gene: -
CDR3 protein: CASSQDGEGAFF
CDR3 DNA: TGCGCCAGCAGCCAAGATGGGGAGGGAGCTTTCTTT

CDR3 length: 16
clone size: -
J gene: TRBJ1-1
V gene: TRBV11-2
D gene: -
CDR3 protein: CASSLRQDPMNTEAFF
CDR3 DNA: TGTGCCAGCAGCTTAAGGCAGGATCCCATGAACACTGAAGCTTTCTTT

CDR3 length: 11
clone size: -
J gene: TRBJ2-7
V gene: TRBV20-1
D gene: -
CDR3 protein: CSARTAYEQYF
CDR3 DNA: TGCAGTGCTAGGACAGCGTACGAGCAGTACTTC

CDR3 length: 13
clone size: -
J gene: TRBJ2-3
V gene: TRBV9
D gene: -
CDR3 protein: CASSVLATDTQYF
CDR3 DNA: TGTGCCAGCAGCGTTTTAGCCACAGATACGCAGTATTTT

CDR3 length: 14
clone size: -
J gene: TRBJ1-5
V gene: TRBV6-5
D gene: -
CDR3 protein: CASSYSIRSQPQHF
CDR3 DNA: TGTGCCAGCAGTTACTCGATTAGGAGTCAGCCCCAGCATTTT

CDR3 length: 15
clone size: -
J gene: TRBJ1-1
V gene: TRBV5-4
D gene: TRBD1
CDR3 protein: CASSLFDRELAEAFF
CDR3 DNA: TGTGCCAGCAGCTTGTTCGACAGGGAGTTGGCTGAAGCTTTCTTT

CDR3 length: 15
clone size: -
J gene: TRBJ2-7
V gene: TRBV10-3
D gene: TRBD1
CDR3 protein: CAISTGTGHSYEQYF
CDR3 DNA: TGTGCCATCAGTACCGGGACAGGGCACTCCTACGAGCAGTACTTC

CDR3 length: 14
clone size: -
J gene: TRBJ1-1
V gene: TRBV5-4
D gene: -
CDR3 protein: CASSLEGGSTEAFF
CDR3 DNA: TGTGCCAGCAGCTTGGAGGGGGGGTCCACTGAAGCTTTCTTT

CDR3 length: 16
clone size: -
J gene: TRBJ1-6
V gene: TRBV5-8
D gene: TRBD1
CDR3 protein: CASSWGQELFNSPLHF
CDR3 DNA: TGTGCCAGCAGCTGGGGACAGGAACTTTTCAATTCACCCCTCCACTTT

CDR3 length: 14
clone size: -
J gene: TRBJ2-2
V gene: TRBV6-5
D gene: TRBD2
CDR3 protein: CASSRSGGAGELFF
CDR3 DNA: TGTGCCAGCAGTCGGAGCGGGGGGGCCGGGGAGCTGTTTTTT

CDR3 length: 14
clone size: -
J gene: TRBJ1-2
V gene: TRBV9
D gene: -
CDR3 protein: CASSPPHSPYGYTF
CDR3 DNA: TGTGCCAGCAGCCCCCCGCACAGTCCCTATGGCTACACCTTC

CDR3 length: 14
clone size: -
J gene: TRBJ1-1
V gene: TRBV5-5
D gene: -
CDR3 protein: CASSTDRWNTEAFF
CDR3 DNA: TGTGCCAGCAGCACCGACAGGTGGAACACTGAAGCTTTCTTT

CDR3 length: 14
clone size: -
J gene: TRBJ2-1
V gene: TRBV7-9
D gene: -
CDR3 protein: CASSVRSSYNEQFF
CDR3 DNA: TGTGCCAGCAGCGTCCGGAGCTCCTACAATGAGCAGTTCTTC

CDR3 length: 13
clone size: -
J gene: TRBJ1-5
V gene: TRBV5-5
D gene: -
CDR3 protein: CASSSQGDQPQHF
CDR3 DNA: TGTGCCAGCAGCTCACAGGGAGATCAGCCCCAGCATTTT

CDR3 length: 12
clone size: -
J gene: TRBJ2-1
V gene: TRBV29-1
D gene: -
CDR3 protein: CSVTLTGGEQFF
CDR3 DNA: TGCAGCGTGACTCTTACCGGGGGTGAGCAGTTCTTC

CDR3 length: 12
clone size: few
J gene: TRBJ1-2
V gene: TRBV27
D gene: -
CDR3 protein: CASAGSTYGYTF
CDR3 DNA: TGTGCCAGCGCAGGATCTACCTATGGCTACACCTTC

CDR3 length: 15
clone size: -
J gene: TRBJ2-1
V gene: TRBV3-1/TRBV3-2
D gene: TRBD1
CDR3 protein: CASSRPGQGKNEQFF
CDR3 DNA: TGTGCCAGCAGCCGACCGGGACAGGGGAAGAATGAGCAGTTCTTC

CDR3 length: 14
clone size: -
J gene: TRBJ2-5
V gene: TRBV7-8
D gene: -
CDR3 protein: CASSLSGSRETQYF
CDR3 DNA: TGTGCCAGCAGCTTATCAGGGTCTCGAGAGACCCAGTACTTC

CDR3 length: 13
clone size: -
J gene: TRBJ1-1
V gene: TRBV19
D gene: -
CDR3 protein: CASSQAIYTEAFF
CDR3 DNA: TGTGCCAGTAGCCAGGCGATCTACACTGAAGCTTTCTTT

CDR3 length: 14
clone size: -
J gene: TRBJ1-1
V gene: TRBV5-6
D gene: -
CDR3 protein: CASSLRSLNTEAFF
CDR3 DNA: TGTGCCAGCAGCTTGAGGAGTTTGAACACTGAAGCTTTCTTT

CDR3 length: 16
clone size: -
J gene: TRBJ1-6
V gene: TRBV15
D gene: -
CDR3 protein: CATSRDNRLQNSPLHF
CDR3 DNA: TGTGCCACCAGCAGAGATAATCGCCTGCAGAATTCACCCCTCCACTTT

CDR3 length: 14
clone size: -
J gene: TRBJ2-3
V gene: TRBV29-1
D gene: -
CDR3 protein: CSVLITGHRDTQYF
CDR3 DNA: TGCAGCGTTCTGATAACAGGTCATCGGGATACGCAGTATTTT

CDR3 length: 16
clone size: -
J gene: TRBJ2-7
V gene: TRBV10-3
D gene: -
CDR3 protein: CAISERSGPRNYEQYF
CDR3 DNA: TGTGCCATCAGTGAAAGAAGCGGACCGAGAAACTACGAGCAGTACTTC

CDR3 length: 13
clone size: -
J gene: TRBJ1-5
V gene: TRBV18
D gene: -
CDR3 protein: CASSPQAYQPQHF
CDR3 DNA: TGTGCCAGCTCACCCCAGGCATATCAGCCCCAGCATTTT

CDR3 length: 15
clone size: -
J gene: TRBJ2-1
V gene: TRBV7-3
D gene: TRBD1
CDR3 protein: CASSTTGVSYNEQFF
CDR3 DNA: TGTGCCAGCAGCACGACAGGGGTCTCCTACAATGAGCAGTTCTTC

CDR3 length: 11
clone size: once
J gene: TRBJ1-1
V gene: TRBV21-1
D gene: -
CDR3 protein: CASSTSAEAFF
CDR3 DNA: TGTGCCAGCAGTACGAGCGCTGAAGCTTTCTTT

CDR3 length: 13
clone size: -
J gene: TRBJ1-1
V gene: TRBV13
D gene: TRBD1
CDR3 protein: CASSHDRDTEAFF
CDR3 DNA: TGTGCCAGCAGCCATGACAGGGACACTGAAGCTTTCTTT

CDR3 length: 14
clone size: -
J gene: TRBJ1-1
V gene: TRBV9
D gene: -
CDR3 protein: CASSAPGHRDEAFF
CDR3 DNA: TGTGCCAGCAGCGCACCGGGACACAGGGATGAAGCTTTCTTT

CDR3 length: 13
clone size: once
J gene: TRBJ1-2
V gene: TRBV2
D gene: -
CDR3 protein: CASSEGEDYGYTF
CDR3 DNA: TGTGCCAGCAGTGAGGGAGAAGACTATGGCTACACCTTC

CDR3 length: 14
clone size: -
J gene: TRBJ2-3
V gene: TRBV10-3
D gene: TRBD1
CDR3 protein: CAAAGDRGPDTQYF
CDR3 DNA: TGTGCCGCAGCTGGGGACAGGGGCCCAGATACGCAGTATTTT

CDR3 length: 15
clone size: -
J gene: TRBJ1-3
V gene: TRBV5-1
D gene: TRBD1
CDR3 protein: CASSLAEDRRNTIYF
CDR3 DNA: TGCGCCAGCAGCTTGGCCGAGGACAGGCGAAACACCATATATTTT

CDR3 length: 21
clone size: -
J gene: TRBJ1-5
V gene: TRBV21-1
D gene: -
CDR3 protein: CASSKLLRRQGSNKTNQPQHF
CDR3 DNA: TGTGCCAGCAGCAAGCTATTGAGGAGACAGGGAAGTAATAAAACCAATCAGCCCCAGCATTTT

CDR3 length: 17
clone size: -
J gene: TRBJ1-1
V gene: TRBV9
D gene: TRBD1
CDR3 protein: CASSDPGQGAQRTEAFF
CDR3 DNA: TGTGCCAGCAGCGACCCGGGACAGGGGGCGCAGAGAACTGAAGCTTTCTTT

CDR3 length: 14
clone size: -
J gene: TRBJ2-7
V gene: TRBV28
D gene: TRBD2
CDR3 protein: CATGSGTSSYEQYF
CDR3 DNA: TGTGCCACGGGATCCGGGACTAGCTCCTACGAGCAGTACTTC

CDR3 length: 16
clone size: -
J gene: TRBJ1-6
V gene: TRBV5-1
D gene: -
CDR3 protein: CASSLAATGDIQALHF
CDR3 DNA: TGCGCCAGCAGCTTGGCCGCGACAGGTGATATTCAGGCCCTCCACTTT

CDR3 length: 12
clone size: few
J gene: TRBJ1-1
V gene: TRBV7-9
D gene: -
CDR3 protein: CASSLRAIEAFF
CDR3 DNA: TGTGCCAGCAGCTTAAGAGCGATTGAAGCTTTCTTT

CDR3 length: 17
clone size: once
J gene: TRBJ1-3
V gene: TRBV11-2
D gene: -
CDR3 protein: CASSLDPTGRSGNTIYF
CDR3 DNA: TGTGCCAGCAGCTTAGACCCGACAGGTCGCTCTGGAAACACCATATATTTT

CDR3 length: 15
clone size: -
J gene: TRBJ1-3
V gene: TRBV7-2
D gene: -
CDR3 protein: CASSQPRTGGNTIYF
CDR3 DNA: TGTGCCAGCAGTCAGCCCAGGACGGGAGGAAACACCATATATTTT

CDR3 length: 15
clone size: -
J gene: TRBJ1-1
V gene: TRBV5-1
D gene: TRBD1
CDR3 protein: CASSSVTGLNTEAFF
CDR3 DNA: TGCGCCAGCAGCTCGGTGACAGGGCTGAACACTGAAGCTTTCTTT

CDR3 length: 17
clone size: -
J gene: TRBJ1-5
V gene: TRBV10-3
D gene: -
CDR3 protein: CAISERGTTYSNQPQHF
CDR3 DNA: TGTGCCATCAGTGAGAGGGGGACAACCTATAGCAATCAGCCCCAGCATTTT